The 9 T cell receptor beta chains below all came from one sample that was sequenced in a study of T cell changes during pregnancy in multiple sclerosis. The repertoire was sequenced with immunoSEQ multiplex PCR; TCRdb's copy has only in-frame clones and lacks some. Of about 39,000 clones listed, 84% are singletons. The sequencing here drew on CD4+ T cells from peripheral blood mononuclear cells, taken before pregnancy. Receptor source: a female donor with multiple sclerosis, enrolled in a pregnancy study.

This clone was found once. The CDR3 DNA sequence: TGTGCCAGCAGCCTGTCCTATTCACAGGGGGTTAATGAAAAACTGTTTTTT. Its protein product is CASSLSYSQGVNEKLFF. This chain uses TRBV7-9 with TRBJ1-4; 8 positions agree with TRBD1. With V trimmed by 5 bases and J by 4 bases, 12 bases remained unmatched. This CDR3 spans 17 amino acids. The V gene's germline CDR1 is SEHNR and CDR2 FQNEAQ (reference sequence).

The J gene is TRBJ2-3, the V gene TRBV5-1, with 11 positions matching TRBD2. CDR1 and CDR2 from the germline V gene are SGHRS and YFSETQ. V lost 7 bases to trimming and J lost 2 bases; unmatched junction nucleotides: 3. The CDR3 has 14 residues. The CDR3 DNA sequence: TGCGCCAGCCTAGCGGGAGGTTCCACAGATACGCAGTATTTT. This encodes CASLAGGSTDTQYF.

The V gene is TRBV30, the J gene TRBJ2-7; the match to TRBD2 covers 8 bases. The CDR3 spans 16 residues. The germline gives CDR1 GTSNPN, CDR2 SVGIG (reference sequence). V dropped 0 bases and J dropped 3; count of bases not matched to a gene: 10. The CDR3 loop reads CAWSVWSAGAVYEQYF. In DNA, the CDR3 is TGTGCCTGGAGTGTATGGTCAGCGGGAGCGGTCTACGAGCAGTACTTC.

The CDR3 loop is CASSIDGDNYGYTF. The CDR3 region has the DNA TGCGCCAGCAGCATCGACGGAGATAACTATGGCTACACCTTC. The genes are TRBV5-1 and TRBJ1-2; no firm D call. In germline, CDR1 is SGHRS, CDR2 YFSETQ. V was pared by 4 bases and J by 1 base, with 11 bases between. The CDR3 contains 14 residues.

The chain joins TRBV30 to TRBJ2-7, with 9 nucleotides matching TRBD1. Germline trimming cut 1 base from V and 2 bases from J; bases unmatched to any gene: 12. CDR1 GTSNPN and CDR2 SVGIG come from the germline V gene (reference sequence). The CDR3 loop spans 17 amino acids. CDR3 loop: CAWSGGRRDRATYEQYF. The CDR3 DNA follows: TGTGCCTGGAGTGGGGGTCGCCGGGACAGGGCCACCTACGAGCAGTACTTC.

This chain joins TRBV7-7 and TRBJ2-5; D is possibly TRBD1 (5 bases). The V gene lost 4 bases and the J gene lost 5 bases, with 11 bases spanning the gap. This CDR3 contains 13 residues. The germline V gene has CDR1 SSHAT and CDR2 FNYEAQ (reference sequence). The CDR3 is CASSSQDGETQYF. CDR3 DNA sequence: TGTGCCAGCAGCTCACAGGACGGGGAGACCCAGTACTTC.

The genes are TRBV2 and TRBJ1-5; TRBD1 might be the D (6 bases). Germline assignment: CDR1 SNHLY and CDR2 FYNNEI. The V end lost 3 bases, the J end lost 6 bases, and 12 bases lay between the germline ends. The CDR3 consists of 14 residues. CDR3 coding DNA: TGTGCCAGCAGTGAGTGGGGGCGGGTTCAGCCCCAGCATTTT. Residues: CASSEWGRVQPQHF.

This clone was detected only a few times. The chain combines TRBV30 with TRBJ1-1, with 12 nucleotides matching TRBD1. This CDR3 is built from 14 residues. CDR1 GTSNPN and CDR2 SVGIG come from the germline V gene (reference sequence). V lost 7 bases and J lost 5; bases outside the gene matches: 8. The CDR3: CASARDRGRTEAFF. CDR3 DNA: TGTGCCTCAGCAAGGGACAGGGGGCGGACTGAAGCTTTCTTT.

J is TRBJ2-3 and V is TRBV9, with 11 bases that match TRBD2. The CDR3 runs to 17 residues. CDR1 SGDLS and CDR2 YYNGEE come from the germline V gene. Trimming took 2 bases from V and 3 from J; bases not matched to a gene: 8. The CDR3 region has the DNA TGTGCCAGCAGCGTTTCTCATAGCGGGGGGGCGACAGATACGCAGTATTTT. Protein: CASSVSHSGGATDTQYF.